Each of the 22 T cell receptor beta chains below was sequenced from the same sample in a study of OX40 agonist ivuxolimab in advanced cancers. Assay: immunoSEQ multiplex PCR; the TCRdb copy retains only in-frame clones and omits some. The table includes under 65,000 clones, approximately 90% detected once. The input for sequencing was CD4+ or CD8+ T cells sorted from blood, taken in a trial of the OX40 agonist ivuxolimab. Receptors were obtained from an adult with an advanced solid tumor such as melanoma, head and neck, liver or kidney cancer.

The V call is TRBV30, the J call TRBJ2-7; the match to TRBD2 covers 7 bases. After removal of 2 bases from V and 2 bases from J, the junction contained 3 bases not matched to a gene. There are 13 residues in the CDR3. Germline V gene sequence: CDR1 GTSNPN, CDR2 SVGIG (reference sequence). The CDR3 bases are TGTGCCTGGAGTCGGGGGGTCGCCTACGAGCAGTACTTC. Its translation: CAWSRGVAYEQYF.

V gene TRBV9 combines with J gene TRBJ2-5; D possibly corresponds to TRBD1 (5 bases). The CDR3 spans 15 residues. The V gene lost 4 bases and the J gene lost 0 bases, with 13 bases spanning the gap. The germline CDR1 and CDR2 sequences are SGDLS and YYNGEE. CDR3 protein: CASSSRQPNQETQYF. CDR3 DNA: TGTGCCAGCAGCAGCCGACAGCCAAACCAAGAGACCCAGTACTTC.

The V gene is TRBV30, the J gene TRBJ2-7, with 10 bases identical to TRBD1. The junction had 3 bases not matched to a gene; V was cut back by 0 bases and J by 4 bases. CDR3 size: 14 residues. Germline V gene sequence: CDR1 GTSNPN, CDR2 SVGIG (reference sequence). The CDR3 is CAWSVDRGPYEQYF. The CDR3 DNA is TGTGCCTGGAGTGTAGACAGGGGGCCTTACGAGCAGTACTTC.

This sequence joins TRBV18 and TRBJ2-1; 10 bases map to TRBD2. CDR1 and CDR2 (germline): KGHSH, LQKENI. Trimming cost V 2 bases and J 7 bases; bases outside gene matches: 8. This CDR3 spans 16 amino acids. CDR3 nucleotide sequence: TGTGCCAGCTCACCAAGAGCGGGAGGGCCTGGAAATGAGCAGTTCTTC. It yields the protein CASSPRAGGPGNEQFF. The variable domain in full, with the rest retrieved from reference TRBV18 and TRBJ2-1, is NAGVMQNPRHLVRRRGQEARLRCSPMKGHSHVYWYRQLPEEGLKFMVYLQKENIIDESGMPKERFSAEFPKEGPSILRIQQVVRGDSAAYFCASSPRAGGPGNEQFFGPGTRLTVL.

The rearrangement links TRBV7-2 to TRBJ1-3; D gene uncertain. There are 15 residues in the CDR3. V was clipped by 5 bases and J by 0 bases, with 11 bases between them. Germline lookup yields CDR1 SGHTA and CDR2 FQGNSA. The CDR3 DNA sequence: TGTGCCAGCAGCCGGGTCCTGAACTCTGGAAACACCATATATTTT. Its translation is CASSRVLNSGNTIYF.

This rearrangement joins TRBV6-5 to TRBJ2-1; the match to TRBD1 covers 10 bases. Germline V lookup: CDR1 MNHEY, CDR2 SVGAGI. V lost 6 bases and J lost 2; bases outside the gene matches: 4. The length of the CDR3 is 15 residues. The CDR3 is CASRTDRGTYNEQFF. Written as DNA, the CDR3 is TGTGCCAGCAGAACGGACAGGGGGACCTACAATGAGCAGTTCTTC.

The chain has TRBV7-9 and TRBJ2-4; D is perhaps TRBD2 (5 bases). V lost 1 base and J 0 bases, leaving 7 bases between the germline ends. The germline gives CDR1 SEHNR, CDR2 FQNEAQ (reference sequence). The CDR3 sequence is 15 residues long. For the CDR3, the DNA is TGTGCCAGCAGCTTAGTAGAGGGAGCCAAAAACATTCAGTACTTC. This encodes CASSLVEGAKNIQYF.

The V gene is TRBV14, the J gene TRBJ1-2; unclear D gene. Trimming removed 1 base from V and 5 bases from J, with 5 bases in between. The CDR3 is made up of 12 amino acids. The V gene's germline CDR1 is SGHDN and CDR2 FVKESK. The CDR3 DNA is TGTGCCAGCAGCCAAGCCGGGTATGGCTACACCTTC. Translating it yields CASSQAGYGYTF.

The V gene is TRBV18, the J gene TRBJ2-5, with TRBD1 matching 8 bases. This CDR3 has 14 residues. The trim removed 3 bases at V and 5 bases at J, leaving 5 bases unmatched. Germline CDR1 is KGHSH and CDR2 is LQKENI. The CDR3 DNA reads TGTGCCAGCTCACCGCGGACAGGGTGGGAGACCCAGTACTTC. This translates into CASSPRTGWETQYF.

This clone showed up just once. This chain connects TRBV30 to TRBJ1-5; 9 positions match TRBD1. The ends lost 3 bases at V and 4 bases at J; junction bases unmatched: 4. The CDR3 is 14 amino acids. Germline-derived CDR1 and CDR2 are GTSNPN and SVGIG (reference sequence). CDR3 nucleotides: TGTGCCTGGAGCGCCGGGACAGGGAATCAGCCCCAGCATTTT. Translation gives CAWSAGTGNQPQHF. Combining the CDR3 with reference TRBV30 and TRBJ1-5 gives the whole variable domain SQTIHQWPATLVQPVGSPLSLECTVEGTSNPNLYWYRQAAGRGLQLLFYSVGIGQISSEVPQNLSASRPQDRQFILSSKKLLLSDSGFYLCAWSAGTGNQPQHFGDGTRLSIL.

The gene calls are TRBV5-5 and TRBJ2-3, with D unclear. V was trimmed by 4 bases and J by 2 bases, leaving 2 bases between them. Germline values: CDR1 SGHKS, CDR2 YYEKEE (reference sequence). The CDR3 extends over 11 amino acids. Here the CDR3 DNA reads TGTGCCAGCAGCCTCACAGATACGCAGTATTTT. It encodes CASSLTDTQYF.

The V and J genes are TRBV6-1 and TRBJ1-1; D remains ambiguous. CDR1 and CDR2 (germline): MNHNS, SASEGT. This CDR3 has 15 residues. The V end was cut by 5 bases, the J end by 4 bases, with 17 bases between. The CDR3 nucleotides read TGTGCCAGCAGTATACGGGTCCCTGGGAGCACTGAAGCTTTCTTT. Protein product: CASSIRVPGSTEAFF.

J is TRBJ2-1 and V is TRBV7-8, with 12 bases matching TRBD2. The CDR3 is 17 residues long. Germline CDR1 reads SGHVS; CDR2 reads FQNEAQ. Germline trimming cut 1 base from V and 4 bases from J; bases unmatched to any gene: 5. The CDR3 DNA reads TGTGCCAGCAGCTTAGGGGGAACTAGCGGGAGGTACAATGAGCAGTTCTTC. Its protein is CASSLGGTSGRYNEQFF.

The chain has TRBV30 and TRBJ1-3; unclear D gene. Germline CDR1 GTSNPN, CDR2 SVGIG (reference sequence). This CDR3 comprises 13 residues. Between the trimmed V and J ends, which lost 5 bases and 0 bases, there was a span of 8 bases. The CDR3 sequence: CAWDVDSGNTIYF. In DNA form, the CDR3 reads TGTGCCTGGGACGTCGACTCTGGAAACACCATATATTTT.

The CDR3 is CSSAGTTNTGELFF. The DNA of the CDR3 is TGCAGCTCTGCCGGGACTACCAACACCGGGGAGCTGTTTTTT. V and J are TRBV29-1 and TRBJ2-2, with TRBD2 matching 7 bases. The germline gives CDR1 SQVTM, CDR2 ANQGSEA. V gave up 8 bases and J gave up 2 bases; unmatched junction bases: 8. The CDR3 has 14 amino acids.

This chain connects TRBV4-3 to TRBJ2-1; the match to TRBD1 covers 7 bases. J gave up 5 bases and V 4 bases, and 5 bases lay outside the gene matches. The germline V gene has CDR1 LGHNA and CDR2 YSLEER. The CDR3 consists of 14 residues. The CDR3 is CASSPEGGHNEQFF. Here the CDR3 DNA reads TGCGCCAGCAGCCCTGAAGGGGGCCACAATGAGCAGTTCTTC.

The sample holds a few counts of this clone. The V and J genes are TRBV5-1 and TRBJ1-2; D is unclear. Germline V gene data show CDR1 as SGHRS and CDR2 as YFSETQ. Trimming shortened V by 0 bases and J by 4 bases, and 4 bases separated the two germline ends. The CDR3 sequence is 12 residues long. The CDR3 nucleotides are TGCGCCAGCAGCTTGGCCGGCTATGGCTACACCTTC. This translates into CASSLAGYGYTF.

The rearrangement links TRBV10-1 to TRBJ2-3; no definite D call. V lost 2 bases, J lost 3 bases, and 0 bases lay in between. CDR3 length: 11 amino acids. The germline V gene has CDR1 WNHNN and CDR2 SYGVQD (reference sequence). The CDR3 DNA sequence: TGCGCCAGCAGTGAGACAGATACGCAGTATTTT. Residues: CASSETDTQYF.

J is TRBJ2-2 and V is TRBV5-1; D might be TRBD2 (5 bases). Germline CDR1 SGHRS, CDR2 YFSETQ. The CDR3 totals 16 residues. V was pared by 1 base and J by 0 bases, with 10 bases between. The CDR3 reads CASSLSGPTNTGELFF. The CDR3 DNA reads as TGCGCCAGCAGCTTGAGCGGCCCAACGAACACCGGGGAGCTGTTTTTT.

This chain joins TRBV7-9 and TRBJ2-1, with D tentatively TRBD1 or TRBD2 (6 bases each). Trimming shortened V by 5 bases and J by 2 bases, and 25 bases separated the two germline ends. CDR1 is SEHNR and CDR2 is FQNEAQ in the germline V gene (reference sequence). This CDR3 is built from 19 residues. The CDR3 region is CASSRRQLTAGHTYNEQFF. Here the CDR3 DNA reads TGTGCCAGCAGCCGACGGCAGCTGACGGCGGGACACACCTACAATGAGCAGTTCTTC.

The chain has TRBV6-6 and TRBJ2-1; 15 bases match TRBD2. The CDR3 has 15 residues. After removal of 4 bases from V and 7 bases from J, the junction contained 2 bases not matched to a gene. The V gene's germline CDR1 is MNHNY and CDR2 SVGAGI (reference sequence). The CDR3 sequence is CASSSGLAGGNEQFF. CDR3 nucleotides: TGTGCCAGCAGTTCTGGACTAGCGGGAGGGAATGAGCAGTTCTTC.

This chain uses TRBV4-3 with TRBJ1-1; 8 bases are a match to TRBD1. V was pared by 0 bases and J by 0 bases, with 0 bases of the junction left unmatched. CDR1 LGHNA and CDR2 YSLEER come from the germline V gene. The CDR3 loop spans 15 amino acids. CDR3 residues: CASSQEQGVNTEAFF. Written as DNA, the CDR3 is TGCGCCAGCAGCCAAGAACAGGGGGTGAACACTGAAGCTTTCTTT.